The entry that follows covers one TCR beta chain sequence. This clonotype was counted ten times or more. Its specific antigen is unknown. Within one base of it there is no much larger clone, and no base qualities were kept. The record originates from a study of T cells in Graves' hyperthyroidism and ophthalmopathy (dated by TCRdb to about 2019). In terms of the full investigation: Peripheral blood was collected at initial diagnosis, before any treatment. The paper reports TCR Vbeta CDR3 sequencing of some 140 peripheral blood samples: around 45 ophthalmopathy, under 85 hyperthyroidism and 17 progressor patients. Once sampling was done, hyperthyroidism patients were given methimazole at a starting dose of 30 mg daily, whereas ophthalmopathy patients were given high-dose intravenous methylprednisolone. Prospective prediction of ophthalmopathy was tested in an independent validation cohort consisting of roughly 20 hyperthyroidism patients and some 17 patients who later progressed to ophthalmopathy. To identify TCR V-J signatures that set the groups apart, the researchers used a discovery cohort of 95 to 100 patients, made up of around 42 with Graves' ophthalmopathy and 57 with stable Graves' hyperthyroidism. The 100 or so discovery patients were divided at random into training and test sets in a 7:3 ratio. In addition, the study compared T-cell repertoires in thyroid tissue and in blood from roughly six Graves' hyperthyroidism patients.

What the authors observed across the whole study: In validation, the model predicted progression to ophthalmopathy a median of 6.5 months before onset, with about 71% sensitivity and nearly 75% specificity. Ophthalmopathy was separated from stable hyperthyroidism by a 13 V-J signature model, with 87.88% sensitivity and roughly 84% specificity obtained in cross-validation and 80%/75% obtained in testing. Sample size was not statistically predetermined, and investigators were not blinded to group allocation. Most expanded thyroid clonotypes (frequency above 0.001) were also detected in blood, suggesting blood repertoires may reflect thyroid immune responses.

Amplification of TCR beta CDR3 regions was carried out from RNA transcripts. A first-round RT-PCR of the TCR CDR3 used the HTBI primer set with the Qiagen OneStep RT-PCR kit. A second multiplex PCR round built the libraries, followed by size selection and purification. The libraries were sequenced on an Illumina HiSeq2000 using paired-end 100 bp reads. Under the source paper's analysis protocol: SOAPnuke was used to process the raw data, removing reads that contained adapters or uncalled bases, had a mean Phred below 15, or lacked an exact match to the constant primer or identifier. High-quality paired reads were merged with COPE v1.2.5, and unique nucleotide sequences were defined as clonotypes. MiTCR v1.1 was used to align the clonotypes against IMGT TRBV, TRBD and TRBJ reference segments. The analysis included only V-J combinations with a frequency above 0.0001, which together covered about 99% of the repertoires. The TCS score was defined as F50 (clonal expansion) divided by E x V (chaos), with BLOSUM62-based TCRdist calculated between CDR3 peptides within each V-J. Welch's t-statistics and random forest reduced several hundred V-J features to roughly 13, which were used in a naive Bayes classifier (R e1071). TCRdb took the public reads, trimmed them with fastp at Q25, ran MiXCR for clone calling and kept in-frame beta chains. Each CDR3 protein gets just one entry, which takes the most common genes and DNA from the rows behind it. These V and J calls rely on TCRdb rather than the paper's analysis. Within this sample are fewer than 450,000 distinct CDR3 sequences, with over 11% of them counted one time only. The ten biggest clones cover 25% to 30% of the sample.

In the ophthalmopathy patients, disease was moderately to severely active, with a Clinical Activity Score of 3 or more, a NOSPECS grade of 4 or more, and a duration of less than 3 months. The study excluded patients with uncontrolled infections, other autoimmune diseases, pregnancy or lactation. Diagnoses relied on clinical symptoms, serum thyroxine and TRAb, thyroid ultrasound and orbital computed tomography. PBMCs were separated from 10 ml of fresh peripheral blood using Ficoll-Paque density gradient centrifugation. Trizol reagent was used to extract total RNA, and RNA quality was then checked on an Agilent 2100 Bioanalyzer. The CDR3 goes from the cysteine to the phenylalanine over 14 residues. Only the CDR3 portion is preserved as DNA: 42 bases, with reading frame beginning at the first base. V and J lose 6 bases and 6 bases, and a span of 17 bases separates them. CDR1 is given as SQVTM and CDR2 as ANQGSEA, both from the germline V gene.

This receptor chain uses TRBV29-1 and TRBJ2-2; the best D guess is TRBD2, with 6 bases matching. The sequence derives from a man aged 45-60 years with Graves' ophthalmopathy. The sequenced material came from blood. The base sequence is TGCAGCGTCGGCGGGCGGGAACGGGCCGGGGAGCTGTTTTTT. Translated, it gives CSVGGRERAGELFF.